This entry is about one TCR beta chain. The antigen it binds to is not known. No per-base quality is available; no much larger clone lies one base away. The CDR3 regions of human TCRbeta chains were subjected to immunosequencing. As for the authors' bioinformatics: Repertoire TCRs were matched against a reference library of SARS-CoV-2-specific TCRs generated with the MIRA antigen-specificity platform. Breadth was defined as the fraction of unique TCRs that were SARS-CoV-2-associated, and depth was defined as the fraction of total T cells that were SARS-CoV-2-associated. Using the MIRA data, each spike-specific TCR was assigned both to the spike region to which the TCR was reactive and to a CD4 or CD8 class. Log10-transformed breadth and depth values were compared by one-way ANOVA with Sidak's multiple comparisons tests. Imported from immuneACCESS, the table was reduced by TCRdb to in-frame sequences with V and J called. These copies leave out some clones; in studies compared against another copy, an unresolved V gene accounts for under half, and the cause of the remainder is not known. The V and J calls and the clone size are those of that table, but D and trimming were determined from the DNA. This sample comprises 100,000 to 130,000 clones, 70% to 90% of them detected only once. The top ten hold approximately 4.8% of the sample.

The sample's time point label, in plain terms: about 28 days (+/-7) after the second vaccine dose. AZD1222 recipients given second doses at about 4 weeks or at about 12 weeks were pooled, since spike-specific TCR depth and breadth were not found to differ between the two schedules. Vaccinee samples came from UK trials COV001 and COV002, including a single-blind randomized controlled phase 2/3 trial of AZD1222 (ChAdOx1 nCoV-19) in healthy adults. For TCRbeta chain sequencing, PBMC samples from trial participants were taken at day 0 and at day 28 after the second dose. The sample comes from a study of T cell responses to AZD1222 COVID-19 vaccine (dated by TCRdb to about 2021). With regard to the full study: TCR sequencing covered some 240 trial participants: 207 given two doses of AZD1222 and around 25 given two doses of MenACWY control vaccine. Trial participants were enrolled by age into 18-55, 56-69 and 70-plus year subgroups, with approximately 160, 26 and 62 TCR-sequenced participants respectively.

Results the study describes overall, beyond this receptor: The 56-69-year group was small, and its depth increase did not reach significance, likely because of low power. Only five to seven AZD1222 recipients were SARS-CoV-2 seropositive at baseline, limiting conclusions about previously exposed vaccinees. After two AZD1222 doses, spike-specific TCR breadth and depth were significantly higher than at day 0 and than in MenACWY recipients. Epitopes outside the regions mutated in the B.1.351 and B.1.1.7 variants were reportedly recognized by nearly half of the unique spike-specific TCRs. No day 14 peak-response samples were available, so repertoires were characterized only after the peak T cell response. CD4 TCRs associated with the vaccine covered the entire spike protein, and the dominant responses were in regions 160-218 and 743-854. Most participants were white British and females outnumbered males, and the authors suggested that clonal diversity may have been underestimated.

The germline V gene (reference sequence) supplies CDR1 GTSNPN and CDR2 SVGIG. The CDR3 starts with the cysteine, ends with the phenylalanine, and has 13 residues. The retained sequence is limited to the CDR3, 39 bases, with the frame set at the first base. Here the sequenced sample was peripheral blood, taken 28 days after the second AZD1222 dose. This clonotype was sampled from an adult who received the AZD1222 COVID-19 vaccine. The V and J segments used are TRBV30 and TRBJ2-5, with the D gene uncertain. The closer fit of TRBJ2-7 to the DNA end suggests the J call may be wrong. The CDR3 region: CAWNFGPDYEQYF. In nucleotide form, the sequence is TGTGCCTGGAATTTCGGGCCGGACTACGAGCAGTACTTC.